Below, 18 T cell receptor beta chains from the same sample are listed, as sequenced in a study of blood T cell repertoires in COVID-19. The data were produced by immunoSEQ multiplex PCR, yet TCRdb's version contains in-frame clones alone and is incomplete. Of about 150,000 clones in the sample, over 75% are singletons; the top ten hold more than 40%. Sample: peripheral blood. The receptors shown here come from a human donor in a cohort sampled during active COVID-19.

The chain couples TRBV5-1 to TRBJ1-2; 8 bases map to TRBD1. V lost 1 base, J lost 6 bases, and 17 bases stayed unmatched. CDR1 is SGHRS and CDR2 is YFSETQ in the germline V gene. This CDR3 is built from 18 residues. CDR3 sequence reads: CASSLYLTGQGDSNGYTF. Written as DNA, the CDR3 is TGCGCCAGCAGCTTGTACCTAACTGGACAGGGAGATTCGAATGGCTACACCTTC.

The rearrangement uses TRBV11-2 and TRBJ1-4; tentatively, D is TRBD1 (6 bases). Germline V gene lookup returns CDR1 SGHAT and CDR2 FQNNGV. This CDR3 spans 15 amino acids. The ends were cut back, 5 bases at V and 4 bases at J, with 14 bases in the middle. The CDR3 coding sequence is TGTGCCAGCAGCCCCGGGGACACCTTTAATGAAAAACTGTTTTTT. This gives the protein CASSPGDTFNEKLFF.

This chain joins TRBV7-7 and TRBJ2-1; tentatively, D is TRBD2 (6 bases). CDR3 size: 13 residues. Germline V gene sequence: CDR1 SSHAT, CDR2 FNYEAQ (reference sequence). Trimming cost V 1 base and J 9 bases, with 10 bases left between them. In DNA form, the CDR3 reads TGTGCCAGCAGCTTAGGGAGGGCTGGTGAGCAGTTCTTC. This translates into CASSLGRAGEQFF.

J is TRBJ2-1 and V is TRBV6-6; D remains unclear. The CDR3 covers 13 residues. From germline, CDR1 is MNHNY and CDR2 SVGAGI (reference sequence). V was shortened by 7 bases and J by 6 bases, with 13 bases between the two germline ends. The CDR3 spells CASTDPPGNEQFF. The CDR3 bases are TGTGCCAGCACAGATCCCCCAGGCAATGAGCAGTTCTTC.

The genes are TRBV6-5 and TRBJ1-2, with 7 bases aligning to TRBD1. CDR1 MNHEY and CDR2 SVGAGI come from the germline V gene. After removal of 7 bases from V and 1 base from J, the junction contained 6 bases not matched to a gene. This CDR3 contains 14 residues. Here the CDR3 DNA reads TGTGCCAGCACTCCCTCAGGGGGTAACTATGGCTACACCTTC. Encoded protein: CASTPSGGNYGYTF.

This clone was seen a single time. The chain couples TRBV19 to TRBJ2-2, with D unresolved. This CDR3 has 12 residues. CDR1 is LNHDA and CDR2 is SQIVND in the germline V gene (reference sequence). V dropped 6 bases and J dropped 6 bases, with 8 bases sitting between them. CDR3 amino acids: CASSGLSGELFF. The CDR3 region has the DNA TGTGCCAGTAGCGGGTTGTCCGGGGAGCTGTTTTTT.

The chain has TRBV6-2 or TRBV6-3 and TRBJ2-1; TRBD2 matches 7 bases. Germline CDR1 MNHEY, CDR2 SVGEGT. The CDR3 length is 13 residues. Germline trimming cut 0 bases from V and 13 bases from J; bases unmatched to any gene: 6. The CDR3 reads CASSYSMGGSQFF. As DNA, the CDR3 is TGTGCCAGCAGTTACTCGATGGGCGGGAGCCAGTTCTTC.

The chain recombines TRBV7-9 with TRBJ2-3; 8 nucleotides align to TRBD2. Germline V gene sequence: CDR1 SEHNR, CDR2 FQNEAQ (reference sequence). Trimming took 4 bases from V and 7 from J; bases not matched to a gene: 10. The CDR3 runs to 15 residues. The CDR3 sequence: CASSSGTRRRNTQYF. The CDR3 region has the DNA TGTGCCAGCAGCTCCGGGACTAGGCGGAGGAATACGCAGTATTTT.

This chain joins TRBV7-8 and TRBJ1-6, with TRBD1 matching 9 bases. CDR3 size: 15 residues. With V trimmed by 4 bases and J by 8 bases, 6 bases remained unmatched. Per germline, CDR1 SGHVS and CDR2 FQNEAQ. The CDR3 nucleotides read TGTGCCAGCAGCTCGGACAGGGGAACCCATTCACCCCTCCACTTT. The encoded protein is CASSSDRGTHSPLHF.

This clone appeared a few times. The CDR3 region is CASSDGGRNEQFF. The CDR3 coding sequence is TGTGCCAGCAGTGACGGGGGTCGCAATGAGCAGTTCTTC. V and J are TRBV6-1 and TRBJ2-1; possibly TRBD2 for D (6 bases). Trimming stripped 3 bases from V and 6 bases from J, with 9 bases between. The CDR3 is 13 residues long. CDR1 MNHNS and CDR2 SASEGT come from the germline V gene.

The chain employs TRBV11-1 and TRBJ1-3, with TRBD1 as a possible D gene (5 bases). The CDR3 totals 16 residues. V dropped 6 bases and J dropped 4 bases, with 19 bases sitting between them. Germline-derived CDR1 and CDR2 are SGHAT and FQDESV (reference sequence). The CDR3 sequence is CASRDAQGTYGNTIYF. The CDR3 region has the DNA TGTGCCAGCAGGGATGCCCAAGGGACTTACGGAAACACCATATATTTT.

V is TRBV4-3 and J is TRBJ2-2; 10 nucleotides line up with TRBD1. In germline, CDR1 is LGHNA, CDR2 YSLEER. This CDR3 has 16 residues. V gave up 2 bases and J gave up 7 bases; unmatched junction bases: 7. The CDR3 loop reads CASSQQTGGISGELFF. CDR3 bases: TGCGCCAGCAGCCAACAGACAGGGGGCATTAGCGGGGAGCTGTTTTTT.

The V gene is TRBV19, the J gene TRBJ1-6; 9 nucleotides match TRBD1. Germline lookup yields CDR1 LNHDA and CDR2 SQIVND (reference sequence). CDR3 size: 15 residues. The V segment lost 5 bases and the J segment 5 bases; nucleotides outside the gene matches: 4. Here the CDR3 DNA reads TGTGCCAGTAGTTTACAGGGGGCCGATAATTCACCCCTCCACTTT. Translated, it gives CASSLQGADNSPLHF. Full variable domain (outside the CDR3, taken from reference TRBV19 and TRBJ1-6): DGGITQSPKYLFRKEGQNVTLSCEQNLNHDAMYWYRQDPGQGLRLIYYSQIVNDFQKGDIAEGYSVSREKKESFPLTVTSAQKNPTAFYLCASSLQGADNSPLHFGNGTRLTVT.

The V gene is TRBV25-1, the J gene TRBJ1-2; D gene ambiguous. CDR1 MGHDK and CDR2 SYGVNS come from the germline V gene. This CDR3 comprises 13 residues. V lost 5 bases and J lost 2, with 9 bases in between. The CDR3 is CASSWRENYGYTF. CDR3 bases: TGTGCCAGCAGTTGGAGGGAAAACTATGGCTACACCTTC.

The chain links TRBV29-1 to TRBJ2-2, with TRBD1 matching 11 bases. V was pared by 7 bases and J by 5 bases, with 3 bases of the junction left unmatched. CDR3 length equals 13 residues. Germline V gene data show CDR1 as SQVTM and CDR2 as ANQGSEA. The CDR3 loop reads CSAGTGGTGELFF. In DNA form, the CDR3 reads TGCAGCGCCGGGACAGGGGGGACCGGGGAGCTGTTTTTT.

This clone has only a few counts. The genes are TRBV10-3 and TRBJ2-3; 11 nucleotides align to TRBD2. The CDR3 is 17 amino acids. Losses at the gene ends were 5 bases for V and 5 bases for J; bases not matched to a gene: 12. CDR1 ENHRY and CDR2 SYGVKD come from the germline V gene. The CDR3 DNA is TGTGCCATCAGTCGACAACCAGCTAGCGGGGGGCAAGATACGCAGTATTTT. Translating gives CAISRQPASGGQDTQYF.

This chain links TRBV7-9 with TRBJ1-1, with a tentative D call TRBD1 (5 bases). There are 15 residues in the CDR3. Germline lookup yields CDR1 SEHNR and CDR2 FQNEAQ (reference sequence). V was shortened by 0 bases and J by 5 bases, with 13 bases between the two germline ends. The CDR3: CASSLAGGGRTEAFF. In DNA form, the CDR3 reads TGTGCCAGCAGCTTAGCGGGCGGGGGTAGGACTGAAGCTTTCTTT. The variable domain in full, with the rest retrieved from reference TRBV7-9 and TRBJ1-1, is DTGVSQNPRHKITKRGQNVTFRCDPISEHNRLYWYRQTLGQGPEFLTYFQNEAQLEKSRLLSDRFSAERPKGSFSTLEIQRTEQGDSAMYLCASSLAGGGRTEAFFGQGTRLTVV.

The rearrangement uses TRBV3-1 (or the pseudogene TRBV3-2) and TRBJ1-3; 8 bases line up with TRBD1. The length of the CDR3 is 17 residues. Germline V gene data show CDR1 as LGHDT and CDR2 as YNNKEL (reference sequence). With V trimmed by 1 base and J by 2 bases, 7 bases remained unmatched. The chain's CDR3 is CASSQGPRRGPGNTIYF. The CDR3 nucleotides are TGTGCCAGCAGCCAAGGCCCCCGCAGGGGGCCTGGAAACACCATATATTTT.